This is a list of T cell receptor beta chains from one sample in a study of blood T cell repertoires in COVID-19. Some clones are missing from TCRdb's copy, which holds only in-frame ones; the method was immunoSEQ multiplex PCR. Of some 150,000 clones in the sample, approximately 87% are singletons; the top ten hold over 8.5%. The material sequenced was peripheral blood. These receptor sequences come from a woman aged 45-65 years with active or convalescent COVID-19. CDR3s leave out the opening cysteine and the closing phenylalanine or tryptophan. Each record gives: CDR3 protein, V gene, J gene, D gene. D genes are given only for firm matches.

CDR3aa: ASSSTTGGDTEAF
v_gene: TRBV5-4
j_gene: TRBJ1-1
d_gene: TRBD1

CDR3aa: ASSPPLAGGYEQF
v_gene: TRBV25-1
j_gene: TRBJ2-1
d_gene: TRBD2

CDR3aa: AISEIGGNYEQY
v_gene: TRBV10-3
j_gene: TRBJ2-7
d_gene: -

CDR3aa: ASSVVGDTTDTQY
v_gene: TRBV9
j_gene: TRBJ2-3
d_gene: -

CDR3aa: ASSLGDIYNEQF
v_gene: TRBV11-1
j_gene: TRBJ2-1
d_gene: -

CDR3aa: ASSQGRGGIGELF
v_gene: TRBV3-1/TRBV3-2
j_gene: TRBJ2-2
d_gene: TRBD2

CDR3aa: ASSSGMDPYEQY
v_gene: TRBV6-2/TRBV6-3
j_gene: TRBJ2-7
d_gene: -

CDR3aa: ASSGAREDTQY
v_gene: TRBV3-1/TRBV3-2
j_gene: TRBJ2-3
d_gene: TRBD2

CDR3aa: TSSQEESNQPQH
v_gene: TRBV1
j_gene: TRBJ1-5
d_gene: -

CDR3aa: ASSQGQGDGELF
v_gene: TRBV4-1
j_gene: TRBJ2-2
d_gene: TRBD1

CDR3aa: ASSIGPENTEAF
v_gene: TRBV19
j_gene: TRBJ1-1
d_gene: -

CDR3aa: ASPPSGQGTTDTQY
v_gene: TRBV18
j_gene: TRBJ2-3
d_gene: TRBD1

CDR3aa: ASSPGQGVYGYT
v_gene: TRBV6-5
j_gene: TRBJ1-2
d_gene: TRBD1

CDR3aa: ASSLPRETQY
v_gene: TRBV6-6
j_gene: TRBJ2-5
d_gene: -

CDR3aa: ATRFAGEDTQY
v_gene: TRBV24-1
j_gene: TRBJ2-3
d_gene: TRBD2

CDR3aa: ASMRLAGGMEQF
v_gene: TRBV2
j_gene: TRBJ2-1
d_gene: TRBD2

CDR3aa: ASSFVAWPKTTHTDTQY
v_gene: TRBV27
j_gene: TRBJ2-3
d_gene: -

CDR3aa: ASSLVGTGSETQY
v_gene: TRBV5-1
j_gene: TRBJ2-5
d_gene: TRBD1

CDR3aa: ATRQGVNYGYT
v_gene: TRBV27
j_gene: TRBJ1-2
d_gene: TRBD1

CDR3aa: ASSYPMDRGGAGANVLT
v_gene: TRBV6-2/TRBV6-3
j_gene: TRBJ2-6
d_gene: TRBD1

CDR3aa: ASSPTTDSYGYT
v_gene: TRBV18
j_gene: TRBJ1-2
d_gene: -

CDR3aa: ASSLGWASTYGYT
v_gene: TRBV4-2
j_gene: TRBJ1-2
d_gene: -

CDR3aa: ASSSLSDRRGPSTNEKLF
v_gene: TRBV5-4
j_gene: TRBJ1-4
d_gene: TRBD1

CDR3aa: ASSQGGRATDTQY
v_gene: TRBV3-1/TRBV3-2
j_gene: TRBJ2-3
d_gene: -

CDR3aa: ASSFYSSNQPQH
v_gene: TRBV28
j_gene: TRBJ1-5
d_gene: -

CDR3aa: ASSAGTGGNEQY
v_gene: TRBV7-8
j_gene: TRBJ2-7
d_gene: TRBD1

CDR3aa: ASSHRGNYGYT
v_gene: TRBV14
j_gene: TRBJ1-2
d_gene: -

CDR3aa: ATSSGTEGTEAF
v_gene: TRBV15
j_gene: TRBJ1-1
d_gene: -

CDR3aa: ASSITGQIRFGGYT
v_gene: TRBV19
j_gene: TRBJ1-2
d_gene: -

CDR3aa: ASSSDRTGGYT
v_gene: TRBV7-2
j_gene: TRBJ1-2
d_gene: TRBD1

CDR3aa: ASSSTGSSYNEQF
v_gene: TRBV7-2
j_gene: TRBJ2-1
d_gene: TRBD1

CDR3aa: ASSYTGTKRGYT
v_gene: TRBV6-5
j_gene: TRBJ1-2
d_gene: -

CDR3aa: ATSGDSMNTEAF
v_gene: TRBV15
j_gene: TRBJ1-1
d_gene: TRBD1

CDR3aa: ASSDNEAF
v_gene: TRBV28
j_gene: TRBJ1-1
d_gene: -

CDR3aa: ASSPWAGGLSTEAF
v_gene: TRBV7-2
j_gene: TRBJ1-1
d_gene: TRBD1

CDR3aa: ASSRGTNQPQH
v_gene: TRBV7-2
j_gene: TRBJ1-5
d_gene: -

CDR3aa: ASGLETGAGYEQY
v_gene: TRBV6-5
j_gene: TRBJ2-7
d_gene: TRBD1

CDR3aa: ASSPRTSGSSYNEQF
v_gene: TRBV18
j_gene: TRBJ2-1
d_gene: TRBD2

CDR3aa: ASSLPGLRFQY
v_gene: TRBV7-9
j_gene: TRBJ2-7
d_gene: -

CDR3aa: ASSRRAGGNQPQH
v_gene: TRBV7-2
j_gene: TRBJ1-5
d_gene: -

CDR3aa: ASSLYRQDQGYT
v_gene: TRBV7-2
j_gene: TRBJ1-2
d_gene: -

CDR3aa: ASSLDDRGVYGQPQH
v_gene: TRBV5-5
j_gene: TRBJ1-5
d_gene: TRBD1

CDR3aa: ASSLGTGGSYEQY
v_gene: TRBV5-5
j_gene: TRBJ2-7
d_gene: TRBD1

CDR3aa: SVAQGLVKGTEAF
v_gene: TRBV29-1
j_gene: TRBJ1-1
d_gene: -

CDR3aa: ASSQDVRGPRNEKLF
v_gene: TRBV4-1
j_gene: TRBJ1-4
d_gene: TRBD1

CDR3aa: ASNRQGGNTEAF
v_gene: TRBV9
j_gene: TRBJ1-1
d_gene: TRBD1

CDR3aa: ASSQDSGVNYGYT
v_gene: TRBV4-3
j_gene: TRBJ1-2
d_gene: -

CDR3aa: SASKRGGGRPGEQY
v_gene: TRBV20-1
j_gene: TRBJ2-7
d_gene: -

CDR3aa: ASRLEGYGYT
v_gene: TRBV6-6
j_gene: TRBJ1-2
d_gene: -

CDR3aa: ASSLELYEQY
v_gene: TRBV5-8
j_gene: TRBJ2-7
d_gene: -

CDR3aa: ASSPFGRGANQPQH
v_gene: TRBV6-2/TRBV6-3
j_gene: TRBJ1-5
d_gene: TRBD1

CDR3aa: ASSPGTENQPQH
v_gene: TRBV5-1
j_gene: TRBJ1-5
d_gene: TRBD1

CDR3aa: ASSMEGALRGYT
v_gene: TRBV19
j_gene: TRBJ1-2
d_gene: TRBD1

CDR3aa: ASEPGVIGNEQF
v_gene: TRBV7-2
j_gene: TRBJ2-1
d_gene: -

CDR3aa: ASTSGTSANEQF
v_gene: TRBV9
j_gene: TRBJ2-1
d_gene: TRBD2

CDR3aa: ASSYGAGPLEQY
v_gene: TRBV6-2/TRBV6-3
j_gene: TRBJ2-7
d_gene: TRBD2

CDR3aa: ASSLALFTGELF
v_gene: TRBV7-9
j_gene: TRBJ2-2
d_gene: -